One T cell receptor beta chain is described in this entry. The data belong to a study of blood T cell repertoires in COVID-19. Source study methods: Nucleated cell number was recorded as an estimate derived from reference gene primer amplification. TCRdb's table, derived via immunoSEQ multiplex PCR, lists solely in-frame clones and lacks some. V, J and clone size are those of that table, while D and trimming were read from the DNA. The data hold around 400,000 clones, with 70% to 90% observed a single time. Specimen: peripheral blood. The source is an older woman with COVID-19, enrolled during active disease.

The CDR3 loop is CASSPAGSLNTEAFF. In DNA form, the CDR3 reads TGTGCCAGCAGCCCCGCGGGCAGCTTGAACACTGAAGCTTTCTTT. The J gene is TRBJ1-1, the V gene TRBV3-1 (or the pseudogene TRBV3-2); D is unclear. Germline CDR1 reads LGHDT; CDR2 reads YNNKEL (reference sequence). The CDR3 loop spans 15 amino acids. The ends were cut back, 4 bases at V and 0 bases at J, with 12 bases in the middle.